The 18 T cell receptor beta chains below all came from one sample that was sequenced in a study of post-analysis software for immune sequencing data. Notes on the study in general: The five TRBV segments detected at higher frequency in patients than in controls included TRBV5-6, TRBV5-1 and TRBV20-1.

Unique molecular identifiers were present in the TCR beta cDNA libraries. TCRdb re-analysed the PCR reads in MiXCR, keeping a single row per CDR3 protein. This table has hundreds of thousands of distinct CDR3 sequences, roughly 58% appearing once. For these TCRs, the target antigens are not known. Sequences were obtained from blood. All receptors derive from a girl aged 10 to 17 with multiple sclerosis.

There are a few counts of this clonotype. This sequence joins TRBV7-9 and TRBJ2-7; D is perhaps TRBD1 (5 bases). Trimming pared 1 base from V and 3 bases from J, leaving 16 bases between. The CDR3 is 16 residues long. Germline V lookup: CDR1 SEHNR, CDR2 FQNEAQ (reference sequence). The CDR3 reads CASSLVELGQNYEQYF. CDR3 coding DNA: TGTGCCAGCAGCTTAGTCGAGTTGGGGCAGAACTACGAGCAGTACTTC. The full variable domain, in which reference TRBV7-9 and TRBJ2-7 provide the parts outside the CDR3, is DTGVSQNPRHKITKRGQNVTFRCDPISEHNRLYWYRQTLGQGPEFLTYFQNEAQLEKSRLLSDRFSAERPKGSFSTLEIQRTEQGDSAMYLCASSLVELGQNYEQYFGPGTRLTVT.

The chain employs TRBV7-7 and TRBJ2-1, with D possibly called TRBD1 or TRBD2 (5 bases each). Trimming left V 5 bases short and J 8 bases short, with 13 bases between. This CDR3 spans 13 amino acids. Germline lookup yields CDR1 SSHAT and CDR2 FNYEAQ (reference sequence). CDR3 nucleotides: TGTGCCAGCAGCCCAGGCCGGGGCGATGAGCAGTTCTTC. It yields the protein CASSPGRGDEQFF.

Concerning this clonotype itself: Sequence at one end of the junction differs from germline and may be a read error. The CDR3 loop is CASSFGRNTGAFF. CDR3 DNA sequence: TGTGCCAGCAGCTTCGGTCGGAACACTGGAGCTTTCTTT. The chain has TRBV5-6 and TRBJ1-1; D not certain. This CDR3 is built from 13 residues. In germline, CDR1 is SGHDT, CDR2 YYEEEE. Variable domain in full (rest from reference TRBV5-6 and TRBJ1-1): DAGVTQSPTHLIKTRGQQVTLRCSPKSGHDTVSWYQQALGQGPQFIFQYYEEEERQRGNFPDRFSGHQFPNYSSELNVNALLLGDSALYLCASSFGRNTGAFFGQGTRLTVV.

The rearrangement links TRBV18 to TRBJ2-7; 9 bases map to TRBD2. Germline assignment: CDR1 KGHSH and CDR2 LQKENI. The CDR3 is 18 amino acids. With V trimmed by 3 bases and J by 1 base, 13 bases remained unmatched. The CDR3 DNA sequence: TGTGCCAGCTCACCGAGTCTGGCGGGAGGGGCCAATTCCTACGAGCAGTACTTC. Residues: CASSPSLAGGANSYEQYF.

This chain joins TRBV20-1 and TRBJ1-6; D is unclear. The germline V gene encodes CDR1 DFQATT and CDR2 SNEGSKA (reference sequence). This CDR3 region has 14 residues. The V end was cut by 1 base, the J end by 7 bases, with 11 bases between. The CDR3 DNA is TGCAGTGCTAGAGGAGAAGTTTCCAATTCACCCCTCCACTTT. Translation gives CSARGEVSNSPLHF.

V usage is TRBV3-1 and J usage is TRBJ1-5; 7 bases are a match to TRBD1. With V trimmed by 5 bases and J by 0 bases, 4 bases remained unmatched. The CDR3 sequence is 15 residues long. Germline CDR1 is LGHDT and CDR2 is YNNKEL (reference sequence). CDR3: CASSRDSYSNQPQHF. The CDR3 bases are TGTGCCAGCAGCAGGGACAGTTATAGCAATCAGCCCCAGCATTTT.

The sample holds a few counts of this clonotype. The V and J genes are TRBV4-1 and TRBJ2-3; 9 bases align to TRBD2. V shed 0 bases, J shed 2 bases, and the junction held 6 bases outside the gene matches. The CDR3 is made up of 17 amino acids. Germline assignment: CDR1 MGHRA and CDR2 YSYEKL. This chain's CDR3 is CASSQDPSGTLTDTQYF. The CDR3 DNA is TGCGCCAGCAGCCAAGATCCTAGCGGGACACTCACAGATACGCAGTATTTT.

V and J are TRBV20-1 and TRBJ2-1, with 14 bases identical to TRBD2. The V gene's germline CDR1 is DFQATT and CDR2 SNEGSKA (reference sequence). The CDR3 consists of 15 residues. V shed 6 bases, J shed 2 bases, and the junction held 3 bases outside the gene matches. CDR3 nucleotides: TGCAGTGCCGAGGGACTAGCGGGGGCCTACAATGAGCAGTTCTTC. Translating it yields CSAEGLAGAYNEQFF.

The chain recombines TRBV28 with TRBJ1-5; D uncertain. Germline V CDR1 and CDR2: MDHEN, SYDVKM. The CDR3 consists of 14 residues. V was pared by 5 bases and J by 2 bases, with 10 bases between. The CDR3 bases are TGTGCCAGCAGTGCAATCTCTGGCAATCAGCCCCAGCATTTT. Translated, it gives CASSAISGNQPQHF.

The chain couples TRBV6-1 to TRBJ2-4; 13 bases agree with TRBD2. This CDR3 is 17 amino acids long. Unmatched junction bases numbered 6, after V lost 5 bases and J lost 2 bases. In germline, CDR1 is MNHNS, CDR2 SASEGT. The CDR3 DNA sequence: TGTGCCAGCAGTACCTGGACTAGCGGGGGATCCAAAAACATTCAGTACTTC. It codes for CASSTWTSGGSKNIQYF.

This chain joins TRBV18 and TRBJ2-5; D perhaps matches TRBD2 (5 bases). The CDR3 consists of 13 residues. The germline CDR1 and CDR2 sequences are KGHSH and LQKENI. V lost 2 bases to trimming and J lost 11 bases, with 15 bases between them. The CDR3 spells CASSPIHEGKQYF. The CDR3 region has the DNA TGTGCCAGCTCACCAATCCACGAGGGAAAGCAGTACTTC. Based on the CDR3 plus reference TRBV18 and TRBJ2-5, the full variable domain is NAGVMQNPRHLVRRRGQEARLRCSPMKGHSHVYWYRQLPEEGLKFMVYLQKENIIDESGMPKERFSAEFPKEGPSILRIQQVVRGDSAAYFCASSPIHEGKQYFGPGTRLLVL.

This chain uses TRBV5-1 with TRBJ2-1; possibly TRBD1 or TRBD2 for D (5 bases each). There are 15 residues in the CDR3. V was trimmed by 5 bases and J by 2 bases, leaving 14 bases between them. Per the germline V gene, CDR1 is SGHRS and CDR2 is YFSETQ. The CDR3 DNA follows: TGCGCCAGCAGTACCGGGACCCGTACCTACAATGAGCAGTTCTTC. It translates to CASSTGTRTYNEQFF.

The chain joins TRBV6-6 to TRBJ2-7; 8 positions match TRBD1. The junction had 12 bases not matched to a gene; V was cut back by 11 bases and J by 3 bases. The germline V gene has CDR1 MNHNY and CDR2 SVGAGI (reference sequence). The CDR3 has 14 residues. This CDR3 is CAVMPGQGIYEQYF. CDR3 DNA: TGTGCCGTGATGCCAGGACAGGGTATCTACGAGCAGTACTTC.

On this clonotype itself: A junction boundary mismatches the germline segment, possibly from a read error. The chain joins TRBV6-5 to TRBJ1-2; TRBD1 might be the D (5 bases). The CDR3 covers 13 residues. Looked up from germline, CDR1 is MNHEY and CDR2 is SVGAGI. The CDR3 loop is CTSSPIGGDGYTF. In DNA, the CDR3 is TGTACCAGCAGCCCCATCGGGGGGGATGGCTACACCTTC.

The sample holds a few counts of this clonotype. The V call is TRBV2, the J call TRBJ2-3; a weak D match, TRBD1 (6 bases). V was cut by 10 bases and J by 1 base, with 18 bases left in between. This CDR3 region has 15 residues. Germline V gene lookup returns CDR1 SNHLY and CDR2 FYNNEI. CDR3: CAITNRDTGTDTQYF. CDR3 coding DNA: TGTGCCATTACCAACCGGGACACCGGCACAGATACGCAGTATTTT.

This clonotype has only a few counts. The V and J genes are TRBV7-3 and TRBJ2-7, with 7 bases fitting TRBD1. Germline assignment: CDR1 SGHTA and CDR2 FQGTGA. CDR3 size: 15 residues. V was pared by 3 bases and J by 4 bases, with 9 bases of the junction left unmatched. The DNA of the CDR3 is TGTGCCAGCAGCTTGCTTCAGGGACAGCCTTACGAGCAGTACTTC. Translated, it gives CASSLLQGQPYEQYF.

This clonotype was counted only a few times. This chain connects TRBV10-3 to TRBJ2-1; no clear D gene. This CDR3 is built from 12 residues. Trimming left V 1 base short and J 5 bases short, with 3 bases between. Germline CDR1 ENHRY, CDR2 SYGVKD. CDR3 region: CAISEFNNEQFF. CDR3 bases: TGTGCCATCAGTGAGTTTAACAATGAGCAGTTCTTC.

The J gene is TRBJ2-3, the V gene TRBV5-1, with no clear D. The germline V and J ends were trimmed by 4 bases and 2 bases, with 8 bases remaining between them. This CDR3 contains 13 residues. Germline lookup yields CDR1 SGHRS and CDR2 YFSETQ. The CDR3 bases are TGCGCCAGCAGCGGCTTAAACACAGATACGCAGTATTTT. It yields the protein CASSGLNTDTQYF.